The next 13 T cell receptor beta chains were all read from a single sample in a study of graft-versus-host responses after intestinal transplantation. Intraepithelial and lamina propria lymphocytes were isolated from graft specimens. Sequencing used immunoSEQ multiplex PCR; TCRdb keeps in-frame clones, though not all of them. The data contain thousands of clones, roughly 72% of them singletons. The material was ileum tissue, obtained 250 to 280 days after intestinal transplant. The source of these receptors is a human patient who received an intestinal transplant, so some T cells may come from the graft donor.

The DNA for the CDR3 is TGTGCCAGCAGAGGACAGGTATCCTACACCTTC. Its translation: CASRGQVSYTF. This chain links TRBV6-5 with TRBJ1-2, with TRBD1 matching 7 bases. After removal of 6 bases from V and 10 bases from J, the junction contained 5 bases not matched to a gene. The germline CDR1 and CDR2 sequences are MNHEY and SVGAGI. This CDR3 is 11 amino acids long.

V gene TRBV7-8 combines with J gene TRBJ2-7; D is perhaps TRBD2 (5 bases). In germline, CDR1 is SGHVS, CDR2 FQNEAQ. Trimming left V 2 bases short and J 5 bases short, with 25 bases between. This CDR3 is 18 amino acids long. The CDR3 bases are TGTGCCAGCAGCTTAATCCCCGTCGGGTTAGACTACAGCGACGAGCAGTACTTC. Amino acids: CASSLIPVGLDYSDEQYF.

This clone is judged medium-sized. The chain combines TRBV6-1 with TRBJ2-7; weak D call: TRBD1 (7 bases). The germline V and J ends were trimmed by 4 bases and 4 bases, with 14 bases remaining between them. The CDR3 consists of 14 residues. CDR1 and CDR2 (germline): MNHNS, SASEGT. CDR3 DNA sequence: TGTGCCAGCAGTGTACGGACAGGAGGGTACGAGCAGTACTTC. Amino acid sequence: CASSVRTGGYEQYF.

The genes are TRBV6-1 and TRBJ2-1, with a weak D call TRBD2 (5 bases). The V end lost 2 bases, the J end lost 0 bases, and 14 bases lay between the germline ends. This CDR3 is built from 17 residues. CDR1 is MNHNS, CDR2 SASEGT, per germline. CDR3 coding DNA: TGTGCCAGCAGTGAAATACTAGTCCTAAGCTCCTACAATGAGCAGTTCTTC. Encoded protein: CASSEILVLSSYNEQFF.

The V call is TRBV10-3, the J call TRBJ2-1; 9 bases agree with TRBD2. The trim removed 4 bases at V and 7 bases at J, leaving 8 bases unmatched. The CDR3 loop spans 15 amino acids. In germline, CDR1 is ENHRY, CDR2 SYGVKD. CDR3 nucleotide sequence: TGTGCCATCAGTGTATTGCGGGAGGGATGGAATGAGCAGTTCTTC. Its protein product is CAISVLREGWNEQFF.

This rearrangement joins TRBV7-6 to TRBJ2-3, with D possibly TRBD2 on 6 matching bases. This CDR3 has 17 residues. Between the trimmed V and J ends, which lost 0 bases and 2 bases, there was a span of 15 bases. Germline assignment: CDR1 SGHVS and CDR2 FNYEAQ. In DNA, the CDR3 is TGTGCCAGCAGCTTAGCGGACGGGGGAGGCTTCACAGATACGCAGTATTTT. Translated: CASSLADGGGFTDTQYF.

The chain is built from TRBV7-9 and TRBJ2-4; TRBD2 agrees at 7 bases. This CDR3 is 14 amino acids long. Trimming took 4 bases from V and 2 from J; bases not matched to a gene: 2. Germline-derived CDR1 and CDR2 are SEHNR and FQNEAQ (reference sequence). This CDR3 is CASSSSGTKNIQYF. The CDR3 DNA is TGTGCCAGCAGCTCTAGCGGAACCAAAAACATTCAGTACTTC.

The gene calls are TRBV4-1 and TRBJ2-6; D is unresolved. Germline CDR1 is MGHRA and CDR2 is YSYEKL. The CDR3 is 19 amino acids. The V end was cut by 2 bases, the J end by 0 bases, with 17 bases between. This CDR3 is CASSQPESIYDSGANVLTF. The DNA of the CDR3 is TGCGCCAGCAGCCAACCCGAGAGCATCTATGACTCTGGGGCCAACGTCCTGACTTTC.

The chain has TRBV6-1 and TRBJ2-5; D might be TRBD2 (6 bases). The CDR3 has 15 residues. Germline values: CDR1 MNHNS, CDR2 SASEGT. V shed 4 bases and J shed 5 bases, with 17 bases lying between them. The CDR3 here is CASSGGTLRRETQYF. CDR3 nucleotide sequence: TGTGCCAGCAGTGGGGGGACTCTCCGAAGGGAGACCCAGTACTTC.

V and J are TRBV5-1 and TRBJ2-1, with 10 nucleotides matching TRBD2. Germline V gives CDR1 SGHRS, CDR2 YFSETQ. CDR3 length: 14 residues. Unmatched junction bases numbered 5, after V lost 5 bases and J lost 6 bases. The CDR3 sequence is CASSIAGGGNEQFF. The CDR3 DNA reads TGCGCCAGCAGTATAGCGGGAGGAGGCAATGAGCAGTTCTTC. Supplemented by reference TRBV5-1 and TRBJ2-1, the full variable domain reads KAGVTQTPRYLIKTRGQQVTLSCSPISGHRSVSWYQQTPGQGLQFLFEYFSETQRNKGNFPGRFSGRQFSNSRSEMNVSTLELGDSALYLCASSIAGGGNEQFFGPGTRLTVL.

CDR3 residues: CASSKRGGPYGYTF. The CDR3 nucleotides are TGTGCCAGCAGTAAACGGGGGGGCCCCTATGGCTACACCTTC. The chain links TRBV6-5 to TRBJ1-2, with a weak D call TRBD1 (6 bases). The CDR3 is 14 amino acids. The V end lost 5 bases, the J end lost 4 bases, and 14 bases lay between the germline ends. Germline assignment: CDR1 MNHEY and CDR2 SVGAGI.

The CDR3 loop reads CASSTGVQPQHF. In DNA, the CDR3 is TGTGCCAGCAGTACGGGGGTTCAGCCCCAGCATTTT. The chain is built from TRBV27 and TRBJ1-5, with a tentative D call TRBD1 (5 bases). CDR1 and CDR2 (germline): MNHEY, SMNVEV (reference sequence). The length of the CDR3 is 12 residues. With 5 bases removed from V and 6 bases from J, the gap between germline ends came to 8 bases.

This clone came up once. The chain couples TRBV5-1 to TRBJ2-5; TRBD1 matches 10 bases. Germline-derived CDR1 and CDR2 are SGHRS and YFSETQ. J was trimmed by 4 bases and V by 4 bases; bases with no gene match: 7. The CDR3 extends over 15 amino acids. Here the CDR3 reads CASSIRDRGRETQYF. The CDR3 DNA reads as TGCGCCAGCAGCATCCGGGACAGGGGTCGAGAGACCCAGTACTTC. The variable domain in full, completed from reference TRBV5-1 and TRBJ2-5, reads KAGVTQTPRYLIKTRGQQVTLSCSPISGHRSVSWYQQTPGQGLQFLFEYFSETQRNKGNFPGRFSGRQFSNSRSEMNVSTLELGDSALYLCASSIRDRGRETQYFGPGTRLLVL.